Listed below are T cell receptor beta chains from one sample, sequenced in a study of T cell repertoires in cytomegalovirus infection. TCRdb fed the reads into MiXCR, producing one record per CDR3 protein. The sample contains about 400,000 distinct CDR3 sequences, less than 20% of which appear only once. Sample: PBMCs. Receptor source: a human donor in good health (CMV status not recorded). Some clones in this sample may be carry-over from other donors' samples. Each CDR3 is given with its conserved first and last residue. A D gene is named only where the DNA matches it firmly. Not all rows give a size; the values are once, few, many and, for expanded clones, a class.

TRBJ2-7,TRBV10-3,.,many,TGTGCCATCAGCGGACCGGTGGGCTACGAGCAGTACTTC,CAISGPVGYEQYF
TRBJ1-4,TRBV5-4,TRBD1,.,TGTGCCAGCAGCCGACGGACAGGGGGTCGTAATGAAAAACTGTTTTTT,CASSRRTGGRNEKLFF
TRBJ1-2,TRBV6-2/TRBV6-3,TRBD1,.,TGTGCCGCCTCGGGACAGGAAAATAACTATGGCTACACCTTC,CAASGQENNYGYTF
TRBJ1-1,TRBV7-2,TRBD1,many,TGTGCCAGCAGCTTTGGGGTCGTAGGACAGGGGGGAATCGTTGAAGCTTTCTTT,CASSFGVVGQGGIVEAFF
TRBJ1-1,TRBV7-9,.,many,TGTGCCAGCAGCTTAGCGAACGCAAGGAACACTGAAGCTTTCTTT,CASSLANARNTEAFF
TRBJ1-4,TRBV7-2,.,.,TGTGCCAGCAGCCAGACAGTGTCGACTAATGAAAAACTGTATTTT,CASSQTVSTNEKLYF
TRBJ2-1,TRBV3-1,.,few,TGTGCCAGCAGCCAGCCCGACAGGGAGCGGGATAATGAGCAGTTCTTC,CASSQPDRERDNEQFF
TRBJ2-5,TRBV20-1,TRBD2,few,TGCAGTGCTGCCAACCCCCTGACTAGCGGGTCTTCCGAGACCCAGTACTTC,CSAANPLTSGSSETQYF
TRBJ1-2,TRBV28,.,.,TGTGCCAGCAGTTTTGGGGACGGCTATGGCTACACCTTC,CASSFGDGYGYTF
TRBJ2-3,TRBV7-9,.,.,TGTGCCAGCAGCTTAAGGCGGGTAGGGACAGATACGCAGTATTTT,CASSLRRVGTDTQYF
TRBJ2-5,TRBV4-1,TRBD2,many,TGCGCCAGCAGCCAAGATAAGAGCGGTAGCGGGGGGGGAGAGACCCAGTACTTC,CASSQDKSGSGGGETQYF
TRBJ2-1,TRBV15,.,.,TGTGCTCTATCAGCGCAGCTATACAATGAGCAGTTCTTC,CALSAQLYNEQFF
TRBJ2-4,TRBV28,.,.,TGTGCCAGCACATCCCGGAACATTCAGTACTTC,CASTSRNIQYF
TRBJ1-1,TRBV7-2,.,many,TGTGCCAGCAGCTTTACAAGGACTGAAGCTTTCTTT,CASSFTRTEAFF
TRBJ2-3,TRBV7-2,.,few,TGTGCCAGCAAAGACAGATACTTCACAGATACGCAGTATTTT,CASKDRYFTDTQYF
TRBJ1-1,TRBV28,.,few,TGTGCCAGCAGTTTACCCGGAGTGTACACTGAAGCTTTCTTT,CASSLPGVYTEAFF